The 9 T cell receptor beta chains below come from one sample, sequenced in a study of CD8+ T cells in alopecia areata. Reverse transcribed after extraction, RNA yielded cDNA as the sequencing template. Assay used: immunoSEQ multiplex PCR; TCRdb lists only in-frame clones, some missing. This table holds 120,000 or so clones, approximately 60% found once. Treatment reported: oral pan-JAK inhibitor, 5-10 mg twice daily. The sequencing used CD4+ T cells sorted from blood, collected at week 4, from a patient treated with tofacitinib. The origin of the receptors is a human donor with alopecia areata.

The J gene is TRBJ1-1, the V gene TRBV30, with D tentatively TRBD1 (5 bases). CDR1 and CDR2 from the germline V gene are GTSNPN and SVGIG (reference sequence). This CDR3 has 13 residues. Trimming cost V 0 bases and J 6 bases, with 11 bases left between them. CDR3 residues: CAWSVRDSSEAFF. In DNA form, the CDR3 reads TGTGCCTGGAGTGTCCGAGACAGCTCTGAAGCTTTCTTT. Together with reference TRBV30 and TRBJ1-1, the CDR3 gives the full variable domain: SQTIHQWPATLVQPVGSPLSLECTVEGTSNPNLYWYRQAAGRGLQLLFYSVGIGQISSEVPQNLSASRPQDRQFILSSKKLLLSDSGFYLCAWSVRDSSEAFFGQGTRLTVV.

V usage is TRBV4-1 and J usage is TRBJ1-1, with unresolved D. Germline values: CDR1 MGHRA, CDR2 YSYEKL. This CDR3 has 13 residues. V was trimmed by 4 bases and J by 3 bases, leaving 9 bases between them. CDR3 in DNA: TGCGCCAGCAGCCGCGGGGAGCACACTGAAGCTTTCTTT. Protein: CASSRGEHTEAFF.

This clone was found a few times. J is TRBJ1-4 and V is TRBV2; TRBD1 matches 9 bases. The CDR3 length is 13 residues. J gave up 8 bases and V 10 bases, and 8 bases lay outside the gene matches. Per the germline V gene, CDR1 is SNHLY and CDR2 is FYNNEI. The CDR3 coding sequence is TGTGCCACCTCGACAGGGGGTAACGAAAAACTGTTTTTT. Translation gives CATSTGGNEKLFF.

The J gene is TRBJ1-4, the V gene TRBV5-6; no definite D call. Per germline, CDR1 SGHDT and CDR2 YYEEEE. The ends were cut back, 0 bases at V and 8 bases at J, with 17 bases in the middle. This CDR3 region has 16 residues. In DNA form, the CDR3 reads TGTGCCAGCAGCTTGGTGGTCGGTAGGCACGAGGAAAAACTGTTTTTT. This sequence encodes CASSLVVGRHEEKLFF.

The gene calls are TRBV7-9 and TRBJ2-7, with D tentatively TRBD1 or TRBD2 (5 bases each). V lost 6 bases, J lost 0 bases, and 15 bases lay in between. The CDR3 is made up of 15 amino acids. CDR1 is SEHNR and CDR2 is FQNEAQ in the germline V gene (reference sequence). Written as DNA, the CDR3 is TGTGCCAGCAGGGATAGCTGGGGGACCTCCTACGAGCAGTACTTC. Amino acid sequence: CASRDSWGTSYEQYF.

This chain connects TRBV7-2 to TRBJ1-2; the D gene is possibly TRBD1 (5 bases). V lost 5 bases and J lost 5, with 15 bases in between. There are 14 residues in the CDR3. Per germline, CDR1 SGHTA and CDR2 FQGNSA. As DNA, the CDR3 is TGTGCCAGCAGCCAACCGGGGCCAAAGTATGGCTACACCTTC. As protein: CASSQPGPKYGYTF.

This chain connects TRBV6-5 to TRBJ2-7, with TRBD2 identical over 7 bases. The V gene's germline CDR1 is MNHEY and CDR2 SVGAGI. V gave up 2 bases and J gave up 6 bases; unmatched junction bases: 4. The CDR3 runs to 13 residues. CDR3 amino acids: CASSYRAGVEQYF. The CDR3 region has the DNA TGTGCCAGCAGTTACCGCGCGGGGGTCGAGCAGTACTTC.

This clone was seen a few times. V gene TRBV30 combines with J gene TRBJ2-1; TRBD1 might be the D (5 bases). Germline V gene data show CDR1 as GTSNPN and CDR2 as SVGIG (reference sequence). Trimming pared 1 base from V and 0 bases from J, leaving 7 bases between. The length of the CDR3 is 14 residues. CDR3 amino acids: CAWSEGASYNEQFF. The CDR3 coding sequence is TGTGCCTGGAGTGAAGGGGCCTCCTACAATGAGCAGTTCTTC.

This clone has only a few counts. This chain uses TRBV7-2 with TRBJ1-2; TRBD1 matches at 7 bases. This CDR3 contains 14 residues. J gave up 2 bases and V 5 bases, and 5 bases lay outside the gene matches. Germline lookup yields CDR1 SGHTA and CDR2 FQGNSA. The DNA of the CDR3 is TGTGCCAGCAGCGGACAGGCTACAAACTATGGCTACACCTTC. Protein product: CASSGQATNYGYTF. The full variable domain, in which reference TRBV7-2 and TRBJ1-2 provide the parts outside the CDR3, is GAGVSQSPSNKVTEKGKDVELRCDPISGHTALYWYRQSLGQGLEFLIYFQGNSAPDKSGLPSDRFSAERTGGSVSTLTIQRTQQEDSAVYLCASSGQATNYGYTFGSGTRLTVV.